Below, 7 T cell receptor beta chains from the same sample are listed, as sequenced in a study of chemoradiotherapy in HPV16-positive cancers. Generated by immunoSEQ multiplex PCR, the TCRdb table keeps only in-frame clones and is missing some. The table has around 6,000 clones, approximately 86% seen once. The starting material was tumor tissue, obtained from a patient who underwent chemoradiotherapy. These receptors were obtained from a human donor with HPV-associated anogenital cancer.

This clone showed up just once. The chain has TRBV11-3 and TRBJ2-1, with 7 bases fitting TRBD2. The CDR3 totals 13 residues. V was pared by 5 bases and J by 9 bases, with 7 bases of the junction left unmatched. The germline CDR1 and CDR2 sequences are SGHNT and YENEEA. The CDR3 loop reads CASSGGGVLEQFF. The CDR3 bases are TGTGCCAGCAGCGGGGGGGGAGTCCTTGAGCAGTTCTTC.

Within the sample, this clone is large. The chain links TRBV2 to TRBJ1-1; 12 bases align to TRBD1. Germline CDR1 is SNHLY and CDR2 is FYNNEI. This CDR3 is built from 16 residues. J gave up 3 bases and V 8 bases, and 10 bases lay outside the gene matches. The CDR3 is CASDTGQGAWDTEAFF. The CDR3 nucleotides are TGTGCCAGCGATACGGGACAGGGGGCCTGGGACACTGAAGCTTTCTTT. The full variable domain, rest sourced from reference TRBV2 and TRBJ1-1, is EPEVTQTPSHQVTQMGQEVILRCVPISNHLYFYWYRQILGQKVEFLVSFYNNEISEKSEIFDDQFSVERPDGSNFTLKIRSTKLEDSAMYFCASDTGQGAWDTEAFFGQGTRLTVV.

V is TRBV15 and J is TRBJ1-4; a possible D gene is TRBD1 (5 bases). The CDR3 sequence is 15 residues long. Between the trimmed V and J ends, which lost 5 bases and 4 bases, there was a span of 14 bases. The germline V gene encodes CDR1 LNHNV and CDR2 YYDKDF (reference sequence). CDR3 in DNA: TGTGCCACCAGCTCCTCCGGGACCGGTAATGAAAAACTGTTTTTT. It translates to CATSSSGTGNEKLFF.

The chain uses TRBV7-2 and TRBJ2-3; no firm D call. This CDR3 has 14 residues. Germline V lookup: CDR1 SGHTA, CDR2 FQGNSA. Trimming took 1 base from V and 5 from J, leaving 10 bases between them. CDR3 protein: CASSLVGWGDTQYF. CDR3 coding DNA: TGTGCCAGCAGCTTAGTTGGGTGGGGAGATACGCAGTATTTT.

A word on this clone: At one of its ends the junction is not consistent with the germline gene, which may arise from a read error. The same CDR3 is also encoded by other DNA sequences in this sample. This chain connects TRBV14 to TRBJ2-7, with D perhaps matching TRBD1 or TRBD2 (6 bases each). Germline CDR1 is SGHDN and CDR2 is FVKESK. CDR3 size: 16 residues. Here the CDR3 DNA reads TGTGCCAGCAGCCAAGTCAGGGGAGGCCCCCTCTACGAGCAGTATTTC. Translated: CASSQVRGGPLYEQYF. Together with reference TRBV14 and TRBJ2-7, the CDR3 gives the full variable domain: EAGVTQFPSHSVIEKGQTVTLRCDPISGHDNLYWYRRVMGKEIKFLLHFVKESKQDESGMPNNRFLAERTGGTYSTLKVQPAELEDSGVYFCASSQVRGGPLYEQYFGPGTRLTVT.

The rearrangement joins TRBV20-1 to TRBJ1-1; no clear D gene. Germline CDR1 and CDR2: DFQATT and SNEGSKA (reference sequence). The CDR3 extends over 11 amino acids. V shed 3 bases and J shed 6 bases, with 8 bases lying between them. The CDR3 protein is CSARPLAEAFF. Written as DNA, the CDR3 is TGCAGTGCTAGGCCACTGGCTGAAGCTTTCTTT.

This clone occurred once. The V call is TRBV18, the J call TRBJ1-1, with a weak D call TRBD1 (5 bases). V lost 6 bases and J lost 0, with 8 bases in between. The CDR3 sequence is 13 residues long. CDR1 and CDR2 from the germline V gene are KGHSH and LQKENI. CDR3 DNA sequence: TGTGCCAGCTCCAGGGAAATGAACACTGAAGCTTTCTTT. Its protein product is CASSREMNTEAFF.